This TCR beta chain comes out of a study of T cell clonality in common variable immunodeficiency. Clones were read by immunoSEQ multiplex PCR, and TCRdb kept only the in-frame ones, dropping some. Recorded here are tens of thousands of clones, with no singletons, and the ten leading clones hold 2.5% to 3%. Most patients and controls had Caucasian heritage. The germline V gene encodes CDR1 SQVTM and CDR2 ANQGSEA. The CDR3 sequence is 12 residues long. V lost 3 bases to trimming and J lost 8 bases; unmatched junction nucleotides: 5. This clone was recorded at least ten times. Its antigen remains unknown. The CDR3 end lies 3 residues beyond the end of the read and is filled in from the germline J gene. Whole-study findings and limits: Common variable immunodeficiency TCR beta sequences reportedly had fewer deletions and N-nucleotide insertions. The cause of increased CVID clonality remains unclear without subpopulation sequencing.

The receptor comes from a person between 18 and 75 years old in good health. Input material: peripheral blood mononuclear cells. The chain couples TRBV29-1 to TRBJ2-3; TRBD2 aligns across 7 bases. The part of the CDR3 DNA that was read is TGCAGCGTTGATGGCGGGAGTACTACG. This translates into CSVDGGSTT. In full, the CDR3 is CSVDGGSTTQYF.